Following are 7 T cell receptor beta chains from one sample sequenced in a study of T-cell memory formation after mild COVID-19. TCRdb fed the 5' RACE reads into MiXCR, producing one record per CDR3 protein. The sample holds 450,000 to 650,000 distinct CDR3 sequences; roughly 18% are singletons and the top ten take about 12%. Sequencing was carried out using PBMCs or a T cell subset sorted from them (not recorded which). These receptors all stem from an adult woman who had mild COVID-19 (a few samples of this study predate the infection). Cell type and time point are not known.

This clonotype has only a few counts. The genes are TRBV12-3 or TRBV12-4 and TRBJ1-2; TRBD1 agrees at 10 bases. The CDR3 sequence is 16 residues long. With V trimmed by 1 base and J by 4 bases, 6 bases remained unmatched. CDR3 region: CASSLGGTGAVYGYTF. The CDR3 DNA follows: TGTGCCAGCAGTTTAGGAGGGACAGGGGCGGTCTATGGCTACACCTTC.

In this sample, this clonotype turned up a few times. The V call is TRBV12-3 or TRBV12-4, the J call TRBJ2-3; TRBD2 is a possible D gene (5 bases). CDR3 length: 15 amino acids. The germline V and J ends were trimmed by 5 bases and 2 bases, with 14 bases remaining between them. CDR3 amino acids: CASSKEEGYTDTQYF. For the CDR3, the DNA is TGTGCCAGCAGTAAAGAAGAGGGATACACAGATACGCAGTATTTT.

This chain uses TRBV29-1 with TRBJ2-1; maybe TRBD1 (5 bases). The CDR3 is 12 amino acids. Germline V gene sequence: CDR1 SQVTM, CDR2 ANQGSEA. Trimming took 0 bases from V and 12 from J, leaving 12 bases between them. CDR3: CSVEDLHQGQFF. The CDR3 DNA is TGCAGCGTTGAAGATCTTCATCAGGGGCAGTTCTTC.

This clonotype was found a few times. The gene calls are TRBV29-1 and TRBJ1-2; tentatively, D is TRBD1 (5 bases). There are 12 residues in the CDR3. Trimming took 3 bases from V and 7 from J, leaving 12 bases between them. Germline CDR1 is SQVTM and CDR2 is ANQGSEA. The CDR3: CSVDREAGGYTF. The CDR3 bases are TGCAGCGTTGACAGGGAAGCGGGTGGCTACACCTTC.

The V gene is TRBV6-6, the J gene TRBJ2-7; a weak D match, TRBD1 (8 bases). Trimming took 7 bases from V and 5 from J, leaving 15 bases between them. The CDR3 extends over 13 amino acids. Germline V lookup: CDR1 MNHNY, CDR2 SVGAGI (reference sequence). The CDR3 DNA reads TGTGCCAGCACGGGACAGGCGGGAGACGAGCAGTACTTC. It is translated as CASTGQAGDEQYF.

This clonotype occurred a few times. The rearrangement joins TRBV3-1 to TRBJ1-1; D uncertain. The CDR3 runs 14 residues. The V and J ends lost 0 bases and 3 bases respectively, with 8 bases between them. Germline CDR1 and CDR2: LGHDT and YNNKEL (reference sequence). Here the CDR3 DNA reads TGTGCCAGCAGCCAAGACTCCATAGACACTGAAGCTTTCTTT. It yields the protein CASSQDSIDTEAFF.

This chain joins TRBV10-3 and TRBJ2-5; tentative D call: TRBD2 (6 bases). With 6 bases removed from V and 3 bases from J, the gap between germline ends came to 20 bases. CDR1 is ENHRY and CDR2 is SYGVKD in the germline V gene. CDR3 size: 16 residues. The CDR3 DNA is TGTGCCATCAGCGACTACGGGACTGGGTTAAAAGAGACCCAGTACTTC. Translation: CAISDYGTGLKETQYF.